This entry lists 17 T cell receptor beta chains sequenced from one sample in a study of cytomegalovirus exposure and HLA in healthy donors. PCR primers comprised 60 Vbeta and 13 Jbeta primers. Using immunoSEQ multiplex PCR, the repertoire was profiled, and TCRdb retains in-frame clones only, with some absent. The sample lists about 89,000 clones; approximately 80% were seen once. The material sequenced was PBMCs. These receptors were taken from a man under 40 in good health and CMV-seronegative.

J is TRBJ2-6 and V is TRBV6-1; D remains ambiguous. CDR3 length equals 15 residues. Per the germline V gene, CDR1 is MNHNS and CDR2 is SASEGT. Trimming removed 3 bases at V and 1 base at J, with 7 bases between. The CDR3 loop reads CASSDLASGANVLTF. The CDR3 DNA reads TGTGCCAGCAGTGACTTAGCTTCTGGGGCCAACGTCCTGACTTTC.

The chain joins TRBV28 to TRBJ1-5; no definite D call. The CDR3 runs to 14 residues. V gave up 6 bases and J gave up 7 bases, with 16 bases separating them. The germline gives CDR1 MDHEN, CDR2 SYDVKM. The CDR3 DNA is TGTGCCAGCAGATCCCAGCGGGGTTGGCAGCCCCAGCATTTT. This translates into CASRSQRGWQPQHF.

The CDR3 is CASQQTNEAFF. The CDR3 bases are TGCGCCAGTCAACAGACAAATGAAGCTTTCTTT. The V call is TRBV10-2, the J call TRBJ1-1; the D is unclear. V shed 9 bases and J shed 7 bases, with 12 bases lying between them. This CDR3 comprises 11 residues. Germline V gene data show CDR1 as WSHSY and CDR2 as SAAADI.

The CDR3 coding sequence is TGTGCCAGCAGTTTACCCGGACAGGGCTCAGATACGCAGTATTTT. It is translated as CASSLPGQGSDTQYF. This chain links TRBV28 with TRBJ2-3; 8 bases fit TRBD1. V trimming: 2 bases; J trimming: 4 bases; junction bases outside the gene matches: 5. Germline V gene sequence: CDR1 MDHEN, CDR2 SYDVKM. The CDR3 loop spans 15 amino acids.

The chain employs TRBV29-1 and TRBJ2-3; TRBD2 might be the D (6 bases). The germline gives CDR1 SQVTM, CDR2 ANQGSEA. V was cut by 5 bases and J by 3 bases, with 9 bases left in between. The CDR3 contains 12 residues. DNA of the CDR3: TGCAGCGTTCCGGGAGCGACAGATACGCAGTATTTT. This gives the protein CSVPGATDTQYF.

The chain recombines TRBV25-1 with TRBJ2-6; D uncertain. V was trimmed by 7 bases and J by 2 bases, leaving 6 bases between them. Germline CDR1 MGHDK, CDR2 SYGVNS. The CDR3 loop spans 13 amino acids. The CDR3, as DNA: TGTGCCAGCACCCCCGCTGGGGCCAACGTCCTGACTTTC. Protein product: CASTPAGANVLTF.

The J gene is TRBJ2-1, the V gene TRBV11-2; 12 bases agree with TRBD2. The germline V gene encodes CDR1 SGHAT and CDR2 FQNNGV. This CDR3 is 17 amino acids long. The trim removed 1 base at V and 3 bases at J, leaving 4 bases unmatched. CDR3 residues: CASSLGLAGANYNEQFF. The CDR3 nucleotides read TGTGCCAGCAGCTTAGGACTAGCGGGGGCCAACTACAATGAGCAGTTCTTC.

The V call is TRBV5-5, the J call TRBJ2-2; D unclear. Looked up from germline, CDR1 is SGHKS and CDR2 is YYEKEE (reference sequence). V lost 1 base to trimming and J lost 2 bases, with 6 bases between them. The CDR3 loop spans 14 amino acids. This chain's CDR3 is CASSLILNTGELFF. CDR3 coding DNA: TGTGCCAGCAGCTTGATACTTAACACCGGGGAGCTGTTTTTT.

The table lists this clone with a count of one. V gene TRBV27 combines with J gene TRBJ1-2; 9 bases are a match to TRBD1. V gave up 6 bases and J gave up 5 bases; unmatched junction bases: 7. CDR1 and CDR2 (germline): MNHEY, SMNVEV (reference sequence). The CDR3 runs 14 residues. The CDR3 loop reads CASRQTGGAYGYTF. CDR3 bases: TGTGCCAGCAGACAAACAGGGGGCGCATATGGCTACACCTTC.

This clone was counted a few times. In DNA form, the CDR3 reads TGTGCCAGCAGTGCGATTGGGACAGGGGGAAACACCATATATTTT. It specifies CASSAIGTGGNTIYF. The rearrangement links TRBV2 to TRBJ1-3; TRBD1 matches 9 bases. Looked up from germline, CDR1 is SNHLY and CDR2 is FYNNEI. This CDR3 region has 15 residues. Trimming at V came to 4 bases and at J to 4 bases, leaving 5 bases not matched to a gene.

The chain uses TRBV5-1 and TRBJ2-7, with TRBD2 matching over 9 bases. V dropped 5 bases and J dropped 4; count of bases not matched to a gene: 10. Germline CDR1 is SGHRS and CDR2 is YFSETQ. The CDR3 runs to 15 residues. Here the CDR3 reads CASRGGGADGYEQYF. CDR3 coding DNA: TGCGCCAGCAGAGGCGGGGGGGCGGACGGGTACGAGCAGTACTTC. Looking up the rest from reference TRBV5-1 and TRBJ2-7 gives the full variable domain: KAGVTQTPRYLIKTRGQQVTLSCSPISGHRSVSWYQQTPGQGLQFLFEYFSETQRNKGNFPGRFSGRQFSNSRSEMNVSTLELGDSALYLCASRGGGADGYEQYFGPGTRLTVT.

This chain connects TRBV5-1 to TRBJ1-1; D perhaps matches TRBD1 (6 bases). From germline, CDR1 is SGHRS and CDR2 YFSETQ. The CDR3 covers 16 residues. Between the trimmed V and J ends, which lost 1 base and 1 base, there was a span of 14 bases. CDR3 sequence reads: CASSLLNQGSNTEAFF. CDR3 sequence (DNA): TGCGCCAGCAGCTTGTTGAACCAGGGGTCGAACACTGAAGCTTTCTTT.

V gene TRBV18 combines with J gene TRBJ2-1; 11 bases align to TRBD2. Germline CDR1 KGHSH, CDR2 LQKENI. The CDR3 is 14 residues long. The trim removed 6 bases at V and 7 bases at J, leaving 5 bases unmatched. The CDR3 region is CASSRLAGTNEQFF. The CDR3 region has the DNA TGTGCCAGCTCCCGACTAGCGGGAACTAATGAGCAGTTCTTC. The whole variable domain, remainder taken from reference TRBV18 and TRBJ2-1, is NAGVMQNPRHLVRRRGQEARLRCSPMKGHSHVYWYRQLPEEGLKFMVYLQKENIIDESGMPKERFSAEFPKEGPSILRIQQVVRGDSAAYFCASSRLAGTNEQFFGPGTRLTVL.

This sequence joins TRBV5-4 and TRBJ2-3; 8 bases map to TRBD1. The CDR3 extends over 16 amino acids. CDR1 and CDR2 (germline): SGHNT, YYREEE (reference sequence). After removal of 5 bases from V and 4 bases from J, the junction contained 12 bases not matched to a gene. The CDR3 reads CASRNIDRGLADTQYF. The CDR3, as DNA: TGTGCCAGCAGAAATATAGACAGGGGTCTTGCAGATACGCAGTATTTT.

J is TRBJ2-7 and V is TRBV7-9; 12 nucleotides agree with TRBD1. CDR3 length equals 18 residues. Germline V lookup: CDR1 SEHNR, CDR2 FQNEAQ (reference sequence). Trimming at V came to 1 base and at J to 7 bases, leaving 14 bases not matched to a gene. This chain's CDR3 is CASSLGGRGDRGREEQYF. DNA for the CDR3: TGTGCCAGCAGCTTAGGGGGGCGGGGGGACAGGGGGCGTGAGGAGCAGTACTTC.

The chain has TRBV19 and TRBJ2-5; TRBD1 matches 9 bases. Germline trimming cut 8 bases from V and 1 base from J; bases unmatched to any gene: 5. Germline V gene lookup returns CDR1 LNHDA and CDR2 SQIVND (reference sequence). This CDR3 is 14 amino acids long. CDR3 sequence (DNA): TGTGCCAGTTCGTCGACAGGGGGCCAAGAGACCCAGTACTTC. Its protein product is CASSSTGGQETQYF.

V and J are TRBV6-5 and TRBJ2-5; 7 positions match TRBD2. J gave up 4 bases and V 4 bases, and 12 bases lay outside the gene matches. Germline CDR1 MNHEY, CDR2 SVGAGI. The CDR3 covers 16 residues. The CDR3 spells CASSWGSGGFGETQYF. In nucleotides, the CDR3 is TGTGCCAGCAGTTGGGGTTCGGGAGGTTTTGGAGAGACCCAGTACTTC.